Below are 8 T cell receptor beta chains sequenced from a single sample in a study of shared clonotypes between healthy human individuals. Sequenced by immunoSEQ multiplex PCR; TCRdb stores in-frame clones only, minus some. The profile covers some 2.1 million clones, with over 85% appearing a single time and more than 0.95% taken by the ten largest. Naive CD8 cells lacked CD45RO, underwent positive selection for CCR7 and left out terminally differentiated effector memory CD45RA+ cells. Specimen: naive CD8+ T cells sorted from blood. These receptors were obtained from a man aged 18 to 30 in good health.

Remarks on this clone: Other nucleotide sequences in the sample specify the same CDR3. V is TRBV27 and J is TRBJ1-1; 9 nucleotides match TRBD1. Trimming at V came to 6 bases and at J to 2 bases, leaving 4 bases not matched to a gene. Germline-derived CDR1 and CDR2 are MNHEY and SMNVEV (reference sequence). The CDR3 loop spans 14 amino acids. The CDR3 DNA reads as TGTGCCAGCAGCCCGGGACAGGGAAACACTGAAGCTTTCTTT. Amino acids: CASSPGQGNTEAFF.

The V call is TRBV6-6, the J call TRBJ2-7; maybe TRBD2 (6 bases). The V end lost 4 bases, the J end lost 6 bases, and 16 bases lay between the germline ends. CDR3 length equals 14 residues. Germline CDR1 and CDR2: MNHNY and SVGAGI (reference sequence). CDR3 DNA: TGTGCCAGCAGTTCCGGAGCGGGCCCCGGCGAGCAGTACTTC. This translates into CASSSGAGPGEQYF.

The V and J genes are TRBV4-2 and TRBJ2-7; 7 bases are a match to TRBD1. The V segment lost 3 bases and the J segment 2 bases; nucleotides outside the gene matches: 7. There are 15 residues in the CDR3. Germline loops: CDR1 LGHNA, CDR2 YNFKEQ. CDR3: CASSHLATGPYEQYF. The DNA of the CDR3 is TGTGCCAGCAGCCATCTTGCGACAGGGCCCTACGAGCAGTACTTC.

The chain employs TRBV4-1 and TRBJ1-3; D not resolved. V was pared by 1 base and J by 8 bases, with 15 bases between. The CDR3 length is 15 residues. Per germline, CDR1 MGHRA and CDR2 YSYEKL. The CDR3: CASSQALPAGYTIYF. The CDR3 DNA sequence: TGCGCCAGCAGCCAAGCCTTACCCGCGGGGTACACCATATATTTT.

CDR3 sequence: CASSAPGGEQYF. The CDR3 DNA reads as TGTGCCAGCAGCGCCCCGGGGGGCGAGCAGTACTTC. The gene calls are TRBV27 and TRBJ2-7, with 7 bases identical to TRBD2. Germline trimming cut 6 bases from V and 6 bases from J; bases unmatched to any gene: 5. Germline V gene data show CDR1 as MNHEY and CDR2 as SMNVEV (reference sequence). CDR3 length: 12 amino acids.

The rearrangement uses TRBV9 and TRBJ2-1; 14 bases fit TRBD2. The CDR3 loop spans 19 amino acids. The trim removed 1 base at V and 2 bases at J, leaving 8 bases unmatched. Germline CDR1 is SGDLS and CDR2 is YYNGEE. The CDR3, as DNA: TGTGCCAGCAGCGTAAGGGGACTAGCGGGAGCGGGCACCTACAATGAGCAGTTCTTC. It codes for CASSVRGLAGAGTYNEQFF.

The V call is TRBV11-2, the J call TRBJ2-3; D call uncertain. The CDR3 consists of 11 residues. With 5 bases removed from V and 6 bases from J, the gap between germline ends came to 6 bases. Per germline, CDR1 SGHAT and CDR2 FQNNGV. CDR3 sequence reads: CASSHPDTQYF. CDR3 DNA sequence: TGTGCCAGCAGCCATCCGGATACGCAGTATTTT.

The V and J genes are TRBV19 and TRBJ2-7, with D hard to call. Germline V gene data show CDR1 as LNHDA and CDR2 as SQIVND (reference sequence). The CDR3 totals 13 residues. The V end lost 1 base, the J end lost 7 bases, and 11 bases lay between the germline ends. DNA for the CDR3: TGTGCCAGTAGTATAGGGCCGACTGATGAGCAGTACTTC. Its translation: CASSIGPTDEQYF.